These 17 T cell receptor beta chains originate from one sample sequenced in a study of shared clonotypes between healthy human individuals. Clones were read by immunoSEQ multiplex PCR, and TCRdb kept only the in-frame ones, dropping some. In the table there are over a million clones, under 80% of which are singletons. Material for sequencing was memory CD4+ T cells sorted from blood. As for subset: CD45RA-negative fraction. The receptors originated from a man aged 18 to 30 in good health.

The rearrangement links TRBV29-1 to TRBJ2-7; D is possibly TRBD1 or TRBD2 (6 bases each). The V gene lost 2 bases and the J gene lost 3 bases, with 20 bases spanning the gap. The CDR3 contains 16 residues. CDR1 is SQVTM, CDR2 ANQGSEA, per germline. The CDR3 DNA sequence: TGCAGCGTTGAACTCCTCGAGGGGGGTGTCCGCTACGAGCAGTACTTC. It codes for CSVELLEGGVRYEQYF.

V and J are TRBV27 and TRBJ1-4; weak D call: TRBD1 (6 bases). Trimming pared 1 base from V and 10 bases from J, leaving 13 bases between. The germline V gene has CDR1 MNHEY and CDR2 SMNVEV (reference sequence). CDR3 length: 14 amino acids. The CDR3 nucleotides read TGTGCCAGCAGTTTATACAGGGAGGGGGGAAAACTGTTTTTT. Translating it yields CASSLYREGGKLFF.

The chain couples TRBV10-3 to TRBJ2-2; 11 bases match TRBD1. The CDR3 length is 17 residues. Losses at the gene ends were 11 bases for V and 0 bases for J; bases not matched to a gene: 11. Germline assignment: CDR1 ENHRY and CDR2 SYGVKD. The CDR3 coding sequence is TGTGCCGTCGCCGGGACAGGGGGGCGATCGAACACCGGGGAGCTGTTTTTT. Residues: CAVAGTGGRSNTGELFF.

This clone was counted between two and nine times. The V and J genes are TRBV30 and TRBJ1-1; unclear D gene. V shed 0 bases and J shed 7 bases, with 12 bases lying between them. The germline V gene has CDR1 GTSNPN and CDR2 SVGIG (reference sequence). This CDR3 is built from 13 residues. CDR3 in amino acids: CAWSVRGLGEAFF. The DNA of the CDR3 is TGTGCCTGGAGTGTAAGAGGCCTCGGTGAAGCTTTCTTT.

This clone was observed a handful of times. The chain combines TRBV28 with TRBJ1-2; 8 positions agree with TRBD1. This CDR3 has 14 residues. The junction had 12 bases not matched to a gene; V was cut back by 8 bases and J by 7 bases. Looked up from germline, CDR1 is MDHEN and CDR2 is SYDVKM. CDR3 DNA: TGTGCCAGCGCTCTACTCGACAGGGGCGGTGGCTACACCTTC. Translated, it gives CASALLDRGGGYTF.

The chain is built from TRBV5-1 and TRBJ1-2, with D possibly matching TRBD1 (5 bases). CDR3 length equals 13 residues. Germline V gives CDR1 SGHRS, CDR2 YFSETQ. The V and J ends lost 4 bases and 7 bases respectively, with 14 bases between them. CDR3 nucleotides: TGCGCCAGCAGCCGGGGACGGGAGGGTGGCTACACCTTC. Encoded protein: CASSRGREGGYTF.

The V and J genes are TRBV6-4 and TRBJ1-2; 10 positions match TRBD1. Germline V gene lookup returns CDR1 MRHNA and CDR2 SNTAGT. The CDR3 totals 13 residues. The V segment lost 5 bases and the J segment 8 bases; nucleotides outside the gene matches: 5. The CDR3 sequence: CASSLTGGGGYTF. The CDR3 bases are TGTGCCAGCAGTTTGACAGGGGGCGGCGGCTACACCTTC.

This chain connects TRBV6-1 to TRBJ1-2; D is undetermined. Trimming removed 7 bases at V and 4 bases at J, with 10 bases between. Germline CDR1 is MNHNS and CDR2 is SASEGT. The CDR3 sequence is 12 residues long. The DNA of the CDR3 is TGTGCCAGCATGGAGGGCCCCTATGGCTACACCTTC. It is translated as CASMEGPYGYTF.

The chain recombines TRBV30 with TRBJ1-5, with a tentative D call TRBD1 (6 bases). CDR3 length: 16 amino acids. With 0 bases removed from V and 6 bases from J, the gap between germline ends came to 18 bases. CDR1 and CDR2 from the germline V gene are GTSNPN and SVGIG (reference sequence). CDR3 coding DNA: TGTGCCTGGAGTGTAAATTTTGGGGGGGCAGGTCAGCCCCAGCATTTT. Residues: CAWSVNFGGAGQPQHF. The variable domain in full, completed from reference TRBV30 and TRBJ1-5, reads SQTIHQWPATLVQPVGSPLSLECTVEGTSNPNLYWYRQAAGRGLQLLFYSVGIGQISSEVPQNLSASRPQDRQFILSSKKLLLSDSGFYLCAWSVNFGGAGQPQHFGDGTRLSIL.

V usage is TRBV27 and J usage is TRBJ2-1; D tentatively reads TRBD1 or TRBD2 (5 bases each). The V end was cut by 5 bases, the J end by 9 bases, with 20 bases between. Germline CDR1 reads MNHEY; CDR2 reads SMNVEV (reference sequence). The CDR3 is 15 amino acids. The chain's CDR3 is CASSPSGTLTREQFF. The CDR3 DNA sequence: TGTGCCAGCAGTCCCTCCGGGACCCTGACACGTGAGCAGTTCTTC.

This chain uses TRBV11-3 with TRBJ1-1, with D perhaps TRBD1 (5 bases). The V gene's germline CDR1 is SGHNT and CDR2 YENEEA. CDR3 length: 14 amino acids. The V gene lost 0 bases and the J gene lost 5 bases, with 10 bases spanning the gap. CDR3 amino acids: CASSLDPRATEAFF. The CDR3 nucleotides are TGTGCCAGCAGCTTAGATCCCAGGGCGACTGAAGCTTTCTTT.

This CDR3 reads CASTTSTETQYF. The CDR3 DNA follows: TGTGCCAGCACTACCTCTACAGAGACCCAGTACTTC. The chain recombines TRBV7-9 with TRBJ2-5; no clear D. This CDR3 comprises 12 residues. Trimming pared 7 bases from V and 4 bases from J, leaving 10 bases between. Germline V lookup: CDR1 SEHNR, CDR2 FQNEAQ (reference sequence).

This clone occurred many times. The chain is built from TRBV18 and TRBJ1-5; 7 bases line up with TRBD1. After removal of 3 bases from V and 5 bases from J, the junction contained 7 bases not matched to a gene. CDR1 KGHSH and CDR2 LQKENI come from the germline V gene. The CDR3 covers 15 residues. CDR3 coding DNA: TGTGCCAGCTCACCGGGACAGCCGTCCGATCAGCCCCAGCATTTT. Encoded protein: CASSPGQPSDQPQHF.

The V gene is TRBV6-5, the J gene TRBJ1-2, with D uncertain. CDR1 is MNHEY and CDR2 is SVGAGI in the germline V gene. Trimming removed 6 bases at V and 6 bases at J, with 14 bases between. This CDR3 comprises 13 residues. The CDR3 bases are TGTGCCAGCAGCCTATTTCTTCTTGATGGCTACACCTTC. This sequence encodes CASSLFLLDGYTF.

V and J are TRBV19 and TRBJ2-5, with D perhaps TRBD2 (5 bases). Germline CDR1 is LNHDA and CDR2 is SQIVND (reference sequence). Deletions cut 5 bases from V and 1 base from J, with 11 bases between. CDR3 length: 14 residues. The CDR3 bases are TGTGCCAGTAGTGTGGGAGTTGGCCAAGAGACCCAGTACTTC. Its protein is CASSVGVGQETQYF.

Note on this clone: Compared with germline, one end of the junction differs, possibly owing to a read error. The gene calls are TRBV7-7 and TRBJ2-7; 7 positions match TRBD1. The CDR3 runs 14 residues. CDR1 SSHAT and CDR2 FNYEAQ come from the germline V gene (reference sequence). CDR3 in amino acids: CASSLETGNYEQYF. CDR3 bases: TGTGCTAGCAGCTTAGAGACAGGGAACTACGAGCAGTACTTC.

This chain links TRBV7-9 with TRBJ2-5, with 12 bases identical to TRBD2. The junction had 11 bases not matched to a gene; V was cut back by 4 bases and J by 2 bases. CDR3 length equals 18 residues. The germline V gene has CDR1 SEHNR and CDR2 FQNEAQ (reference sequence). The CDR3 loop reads CASSSASGGGLYQETQYF. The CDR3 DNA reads TGTGCCAGCAGCTCCGCTAGCGGGGGGGGCCTATATCAAGAGACCCAGTACTTC.